The 5 T cell receptor beta chains presented below share a single source sample, sequenced in a study of cytomegalovirus exposure and HLA in healthy donors. PCR primers comprised 60 Vbeta and 13 Jbeta primers. Profiled with immunoSEQ multiplex PCR; TCRdb holds only in-frame clones, not every one. This table holds under 200,000 clones. The sequenced sample was PBMCs. These TCRs come from a man between 25 and 39 years old in good health and CMV-seronegative.

The chain is built from TRBV27 and TRBJ2-7; 8 bases align to TRBD1. Germline V gives CDR1 MNHEY, CDR2 SMNVEV (reference sequence). Trimming at V came to 2 bases and at J to 2 bases, leaving 5 bases not matched to a gene. The CDR3 has 15 residues. For the CDR3, the DNA is TGTGCCAGCAGTTTAGCAGGGGGCGATCCCTACGAGCAGTACTTC. This codes for CASSLAGGDPYEQYF.

J is TRBJ1-1 and V is TRBV30, with no clear D. This CDR3 region has 12 residues. V lost 3 bases to trimming and J lost 4 bases, with 9 bases between them. Germline V gene sequence: CDR1 GTSNPN, CDR2 SVGIG (reference sequence). The CDR3 bases are TGTGCCTGGAGCGCGGCTGTCACTGAAGCTTTCTTT. Residues: CAWSAAVTEAFF. The complete variable domain, with remaining parts taken from reference TRBV30 and TRBJ1-1, reads SQTIHQWPATLVQPVGSPLSLECTVEGTSNPNLYWYRQAAGRGLQLLFYSVGIGQISSEVPQNLSASRPQDRQFILSSKKLLLSDSGFYLCAWSAAVTEAFFGQGTRLTVV.

The chain carries TRBV19 and TRBJ1-5; D unclear. CDR3 length: 13 amino acids. The V gene lost 5 bases and the J gene lost 6 bases, with 11 bases spanning the gap. Germline V lookup: CDR1 LNHDA, CDR2 SQIVND (reference sequence). The DNA for the CDR3 is TGTGCCAGTAGTCCGGGTTATGGTCAGCCCCAGCATTTT. Its translation is CASSPGYGQPQHF.

The chain uses TRBV18 and TRBJ2-7, with 11 bases that match TRBD1. From germline, CDR1 is KGHSH and CDR2 LQKENI. J gave up 6 bases and V 3 bases, and 7 bases lay outside the gene matches. CDR3 size: 15 residues. CDR3 residues: CASSPAGDRGTEQYF. The CDR3 coding sequence is TGTGCCAGCTCACCTGCGGGGGACAGGGGGACCGAGCAGTACTTC.

The chain combines TRBV5-5 with TRBJ1-5; D not resolved. CDR1 is SGHKS and CDR2 is YYEKEE in the germline V gene (reference sequence). Trimming took off 1 base at V and 0 bases at J, with 8 bases between the two ends. The CDR3 consists of 15 residues. The CDR3 is CASSLWPNSNQPQHF. DNA of the CDR3: TGTGCCAGCAGCTTGTGGCCGAATAGCAATCAGCCCCAGCATTTT.